This TCR beta chain was identified in a study of PD-1 blockade in classical Hodgkin lymphoma. Relapses following autologous stem cell transplantation were seen in all patients, with brentuximab vedotin exposure varying. This CDR3 comprises 14 residues. J was trimmed by 2 bases and V by 5 bases; bases with no gene match: 3. Germline V CDR1 and CDR2: MNHEY, SVGAGI. The assay was immunoSEQ multiplex PCR, and TCRdb's table has in-frame clones only and misses some. The sample has some 22,000 clones, about four fifths seen once; the top ten hold about a sixth. The rearrangement joins TRBV6-5 to TRBJ2-1, with TRBD1 matching 7 bases. Sequenced here: peripheral blood mononuclear cells (PBMCs), sampled before the second cycle of nivolumab. This TCR was sampled from a human donor with classical Hodgkin lymphoma. The CDR3 DNA sequence: TGTGCCAGCAGTATCCAGGGGGCCTACAATGAGCAGTTCTTC. It specifies CASSIQGAYNEQFF.